This TCR beta chain was documented in a study of T cell responses to AZD1222 COVID-19 vaccine. Study observations and caveats: Following two doses of AZD1222, Spike-specific TCR breadth and depth rose.

The CDR3 is 17 amino acids. Germline V CDR1 and CDR2: SGHVS, FQNEAQ. Trimming at V came to 4 bases and at J to 1 base, leaving 6 bases not matched to a gene. The assay was immunoSEQ multiplex PCR, and TCRdb's table has in-frame clones only and misses some. The sample holds almost 70,000 clones; around 80% are singletons and the top ten take over 12%. Points on this clone: Its antigen is as yet unknown.

This rearrangement joins TRBV7-8 to TRBJ2-2, with 10 bases that match TRBD2. Sequencing was performed on peripheral blood, taken 28 days after the second AZD1222 dose. This receptor was identified in an adult who received the AZD1222 COVID-19 vaccine. The chain's CDR3 is CASSSLAGGRNTGELFF. The CDR3 region has the DNA TGTGCCAGCAGCTCTTTAGCGGGGGGCAGGAACACCGGGGAGCTGTTTTTT.